Below, one TCR beta chain is given with its context. What it binds is unknown. The protocol was immunoSEQ multiplex PCR, while the TCRdb copy is restricted to in-frame clones and leaves out a portion. Of 20,000 to 25,000 clones detected, under 95% appear once; the ten largest clones hold more than 0.95%. This CDR3 has 15 residues. Trimming took off 0 bases at V and 11 bases at J, with 19 bases between the two ends. Germline lookup yields CDR1 LGHNA and CDR2 YNFKEQ. The record originates from a study of T cells in narcolepsy. Study-level results: In some patient and control memory CD4+ samples, autoreactive clones were absent. HCRT-specific and TRIB2-specific autoreactive clonotypes appeared among same-patient CSF and blood CD4+ clonotypes. Blood of same and different patients, but not healthy controls, reportedly held recurring autoreactive clonotypes.

This TCR was recovered from a human donor with narcolepsy. The chain combines TRBV4-2 with TRBJ2-5, with a tentative D call TRBD2 (6 bases). The sequenced material came from CD45RA- memory CD4+ T cells from PBMCs. This chain's CDR3 is CASSQDLDYSLEQYF. For the CDR3, the DNA is TGTGCCAGCAGCCAAGATCTGGACTACTCCTTGGAGCAGTACTTC.